This entry lists 8 T cell receptor beta chains sequenced from one sample in a study of T cells after yellow fever vaccination. From the 5' RACE reads, TCRdb called clonotypes with MiXCR, one entry per CDR3 protein. The table shows about 220,000 distinct CDR3 sequences, with 3% to 3.5% occurring only once. Here the sequenced sample was CD4+ T cells sorted from PBMCs, taken 10 days after the yellow fever booster vaccination. These receptors all stem from a man between 18 and 29 years old who received the YFV17D yellow fever vaccine.

The CDR3 DNA sequence: TGTGCCAGCAGTTACAGCAGCGAGCAGTACGTC. It translates to CASSYSSEQYV. J is TRBJ2-7 and V is TRBV2; D remains unclear. Trimming left V 5 bases short and J 6 bases short, with 8 bases between. The CDR3 extends over 11 amino acids. Per the germline V gene, CDR1 is SNHLY and CDR2 is FYNNEI.

The V gene is TRBV19, the J gene TRBJ2-3, with TRBD1 matching 10 bases. The CDR3 runs 15 residues. CDR1 and CDR2 from the germline V gene are LNHDA and SQIVND (reference sequence). J lost 4 bases, V lost 7 bases, and 8 bases had no gene match. CDR3 in amino acids: CASTGPGQGSDTQYF. The CDR3 DNA sequence: TGTGCCAGTACGGGTCCGGGACAGGGGTCAGATACGCAGTATTTT.

This clonotype appeared a few times. The chain combines TRBV11-2 with TRBJ1-1, with D possibly being TRBD1 (5 bases). This CDR3 is 15 amino acids long. The germline V gene encodes CDR1 SGHAT and CDR2 FQNNGV. The ends were cut back, 4 bases at V and 1 base at J, with 13 bases in the middle. The CDR3 is CASSSWGTQNTEAFF. The CDR3 DNA sequence: TGTGCCAGCAGCTCGTGGGGGACGCAGAACACTGAAGCTTTCTTT.

The chain uses TRBV4-1 and TRBJ1-2; TRBD1 matches 9 bases. The CDR3 is 15 residues long. Germline CDR1 MGHRA, CDR2 YSYEKL. V was clipped by 1 base and J by 4 bases; unmatched bases: 4. The CDR3 region is CASSQGTGDSYGYTF. The CDR3 nucleotides read TGCGCCAGCAGCCAAGGGACAGGGGATTCCTATGGCTACACCTTC.

This clonotype appeared a few times. The chain's CDR3 is CASSQVGEGANVLTF. Written as DNA, the CDR3 is TGCGCCAGCAGCCAAGTCGGCGAGGGGGCCAACGTCCTGACTTTC. The rearrangement links TRBV4-1 to TRBJ2-6; D remains unclear. Trimming took off 1 base at V and 4 bases at J, with 8 bases between the two ends. The germline V gene encodes CDR1 MGHRA and CDR2 YSYEKL. CDR3 size: 15 residues.

The chain recombines TRBV7-2 with TRBJ1-2, with D uncertain. The CDR3 length is 13 residues. Germline assignment: CDR1 SGHTA and CDR2 FQGNSA. The germline V and J ends were trimmed by 5 bases and 1 base, with 8 bases remaining between them. The CDR3 DNA sequence: TGTGCCAGCAGCAACAGAGTTAACTATGGCTACACCTTC. Protein product: CASSNRVNYGYTF.

This clonotype was counted at least ten times. The gene calls are TRBV7-2 and TRBJ1-1; D is perhaps TRBD1 (6 bases). The V gene's germline CDR1 is SGHTA and CDR2 FQGNSA. CDR3 length equals 14 residues. V gave up 5 bases and J gave up 1 base, with 11 bases separating them. CDR3 nucleotide sequence: TGTGCCAGCAGCGTTACAGGGCCGAACACTGAAGCTTTCTTT. Protein product: CASSVTGPNTEAFF. Full variable domain (remainder filled in from reference TRBV7-2 and TRBJ1-1): GAGVSQSPSNKVTEKGKDVELRCDPISGHTALYWYRQSLGQGLEFLIYFQGNSAPDKSGLPSDRFSAERTGGSVSTLTIQRTQQEDSAVYLCASSVTGPNTEAFFGQGTRLTVV.

This clonotype was counted a few times. The V gene is TRBV6-2 or TRBV6-3, the J gene TRBJ2-7, with 7 bases lining up with TRBD2. The CDR3 runs to 15 residues. V gave up 6 bases and J gave up 1 base; unmatched junction bases: 9. CDR1 and CDR2 from the germline V gene are MNHEY and SVGEGT. Here the CDR3 DNA reads TGTGCCAGCAGCCCCCTTTTGGGGGGGTCCTACGAGCAGTACTTC. It encodes CASSPLLGGSYEQYF.